This is a list of T cell receptor beta chains from one sample in a study of blood T cells in healthy people across ages. TCRdb recomputed calls from the 5' RACE reads with MiXCR, one row per CDR3 protein. The table lists 700,000 or so distinct CDR3 sequences, about 20% of them singletons. The specimen was blood. All receptors derive from a man between 65 and 85 years old in good health. Each CDR3 is given with its conserved first and last residue. The order of the fields is V gene, clone size, J gene, D gene, CDR3 DNA, CDR3 protein. D genes are given only for firm matches. Rows give clone size only sometimes, using once, few, many, or a class for an expanded clone.

V gene: TRBV19
clone size: few
J gene: TRBJ1-4
D gene: TRBD1
CDR3 DNA: TGTGCCAGTTGCCAACCCGGGACAGGAGTGGATGAAAAACTGTTTTTT
CDR3 protein: CASCQPGTGVDEKLFF

V gene: TRBV25-1
clone size: NA
J gene: TRBJ1-4
D gene: NA
CDR3 DNA: TGTGCCAGCAGTGAGGGGCAGGCCGGCTTTCGAGAAAAACTGTTTTTT
CDR3 protein: CASSEGQAGFREKLFF

V gene: TRBV20-1
clone size: NA
J gene: TRBJ2-7
D gene: TRBD2
CDR3 DNA: TGCAGTGCTGAAAGATGGGGGGGAGCCTACGAGCAGTACTTC
CDR3 protein: CSAERWGGAYEQYF

V gene: TRBV9
clone size: few
J gene: TRBJ2-3
D gene: TRBD2
CDR3 DNA: TGTGCCAGCGGCACGGGAGGGAGCACAGATACGCAGTATTTT
CDR3 protein: CASGTGGSTDTQYF

V gene: TRBV7-9
clone size: few
J gene: TRBJ2-1
D gene: TRBD1
CDR3 DNA: TGTGCCAGCAGTGCTCGGGACAGGGGCTACAATGAGCAGTTCTTC
CDR3 protein: CASSARDRGYNEQFF

V gene: TRBV9
clone size: NA
J gene: TRBJ2-1
D gene: NA
CDR3 DNA: TGTGCCAGCAGCGTAGAGGACTTAACCTACAATGAGCAGTTCTTC
CDR3 protein: CASSVEDLTYNEQFF

V gene: TRBV5-1
clone size: few
J gene: TRBJ1-3
D gene: NA
CDR3 DNA: TGCGCCAGCAGCTTGGGGGCCTCTGGAAACACCATATATTTT
CDR3 protein: CASSLGASGNTIYF

V gene: TRBV20-1
clone size: NA
J gene: TRBJ1-1
D gene: NA
CDR3 DNA: TGCAGTGCAACCATCGGGACGAACACTGAAGCTTTCTTT
CDR3 protein: CSATIGTNTEAFF

V gene: TRBV12-3/TRBV12-4
clone size: NA
J gene: TRBJ2-1
D gene: NA
CDR3 DNA: TGTGCCAGCAGTCCCGGGATCGTTTACAATGAGCAGTTCTTC
CDR3 protein: CASSPGIVYNEQFF

V gene: TRBV10-3
clone size: NA
J gene: TRBJ1-4
D gene: NA
CDR3 DNA: TGTGCCATCACTCCTGGGCCAGGGAGCGGGGAAAAACTGTTTTTT
CDR3 protein: CAITPGPGSGEKLFF

V gene: TRBV11-1
clone size: NA
J gene: TRBJ1-1
D gene: TRBD1
CDR3 DNA: TGTGCCAGCAGCCCCCAACAGGGGAAAGCTTTCTTT
CDR3 protein: CASSPQQGKAFF

V gene: TRBV28
clone size: few
J gene: TRBJ1-4
D gene: TRBD1
CDR3 DNA: TGTGCCAGCTTGGACAGGTTTAATGAAAAACTGTTTTTT
CDR3 protein: CASLDRFNEKLFF

V gene: TRBV20-1
clone size: NA
J gene: TRBJ2-5
D gene: TRBD1
CDR3 DNA: TGCAGTGCTAGAGATAGAGACAGGGGTGGGCAGGAGACCCAGTACTTC
CDR3 protein: CSARDRDRGGQETQYF

V gene: TRBV5-1
clone size: once
J gene: TRBJ2-1
D gene: NA
CDR3 DNA: TGCGCCAGCAGCTTGGCAGGGGCCGAGATCTCCTACAATGAGCAGTTCTTC
CDR3 protein: CASSLAGAEISYNEQFF

V gene: TRBV12-3/TRBV12-4
clone size: NA
J gene: TRBJ2-5
D gene: NA
CDR3 DNA: TGTGCCACACAACACCAGGGGAGTGTAGAGACCCAGTACTTC
CDR3 protein: CATQHQGSVETQYF

V gene: TRBV2
clone size: NA
J gene: TRBJ2-7
D gene: TRBD2
CDR3 DNA: TGTGCCAGCAGAAGCGGGGGGGCCTACGAGCAGTACTTC
CDR3 protein: CASRSGGAYEQYF

V gene: TRBV3-1
clone size: NA
J gene: TRBJ2-3
D gene: NA
CDR3 DNA: TGTGCCAGCAGCCAAGTACGAGGCCCCGGTACGCAGTATTTT
CDR3 protein: CASSQVRGPGTQYF